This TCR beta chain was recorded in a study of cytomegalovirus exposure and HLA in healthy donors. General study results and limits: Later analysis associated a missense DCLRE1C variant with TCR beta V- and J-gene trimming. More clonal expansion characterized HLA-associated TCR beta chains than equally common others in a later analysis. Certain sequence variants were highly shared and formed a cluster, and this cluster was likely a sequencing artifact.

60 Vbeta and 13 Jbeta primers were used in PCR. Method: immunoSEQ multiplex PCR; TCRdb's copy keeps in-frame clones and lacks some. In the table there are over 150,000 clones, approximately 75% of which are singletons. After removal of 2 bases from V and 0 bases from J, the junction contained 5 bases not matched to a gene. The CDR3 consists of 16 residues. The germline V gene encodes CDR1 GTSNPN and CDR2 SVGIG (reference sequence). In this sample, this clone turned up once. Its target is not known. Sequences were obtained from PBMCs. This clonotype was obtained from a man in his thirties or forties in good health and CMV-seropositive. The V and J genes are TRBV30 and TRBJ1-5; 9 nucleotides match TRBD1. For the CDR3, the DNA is TGTGCCTGGAGTCAGGACAGGGGATATAGCAATCAGCCCCAGCATTTT. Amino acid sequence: CAWSQDRGYSNQPQHF.